Below are 32 T cell receptor beta chains sequenced from a single sample in a study of blood T cell repertoires in COVID-19. Profiling relied on immunoSEQ multiplex PCR, and the TCRdb table lists in-frame clones only, not all of them. The table has about 260,000 clones, around 87% seen once. The sequenced material came from peripheral blood. All receptors come from a woman aged 40-49 years who had recovered from COVID-19.

J is TRBJ2-5 and V is TRBV12-5, with a weak D call TRBD1 (7 bases). In germline, CDR1 is LGHNT, CDR2 FRNRAP. With 3 bases removed from V and 5 bases from J, the gap between germline ends came to 10 bases. The CDR3 has 13 residues. The DNA for the CDR3 is TGTGCTAGTGGTTTCCAGGGGGGTGAGACCCAGTACTTC. Its translation is CASGFQGGETQYF.

Concerning this clone itself: The junction does not match germline at one end; this may be a read error. This chain joins TRBV19 and TRBJ2-1, with 8 positions matching TRBD2. CDR3 size: 17 residues. Germline CDR1 and CDR2: LNHDA and SQIVND (reference sequence). As DNA, the CDR3 is TGTGCCAGTAGTATACCGGGGGGGCTCCACTTCCGAGCGGTCTTAGTCTTC. Translating it yields CASSIPGGLHFRAVLVF.

This chain connects TRBV7-6 to TRBJ1-5; 7 bases align to TRBD1. The ends lost 5 bases at V and 2 bases at J; junction bases unmatched: 6. The germline V gene has CDR1 SGHVS and CDR2 FNYEAQ. There are 15 residues in the CDR3. The DNA for the CDR3 is TGTGCCAGCAGCCAACAGGGGACGGGCAATCAGCCCCAGCATTTT. This codes for CASSQQGTGNQPQHF.

This clone was counted once. This sequence joins TRBV5-1 and TRBJ2-1; D perhaps matches TRBD1 (5 bases). V lost 1 base and J 8 bases, leaving 7 bases between the germline ends. The germline V gene has CDR1 SGHRS and CDR2 YFSETQ. The length of the CDR3 is 12 residues. CDR3 sequence: CASSLRGDEQFF. The CDR3 DNA reads as TGCGCCAGCAGCTTGAGGGGTGATGAGCAGTTCTTC.

This clone was observed a single time. This sequence joins TRBV13 and TRBJ1-5; weak D call: TRBD1 (6 bases). V was clipped by 0 bases and J by 4 bases, with 10 bases between them. The CDR3 covers 15 residues. Germline V gene lookup returns CDR1 PRHDT and CDR2 FYEKMQ (reference sequence). This chain's CDR3 is CASSLGQGWNQPQHF. CDR3 DNA sequence: TGTGCCAGCAGCTTAGGACAGGGTTGGAATCAGCCCCAGCATTTT.

This clone was counted only a few times. The chain employs TRBV27 and TRBJ1-1, with D hard to call. This CDR3 has 14 amino acids. Germline V lookup: CDR1 MNHEY, CDR2 SMNVEV (reference sequence). V lost 6 bases, J lost 3 bases, and 14 bases lay in between. This CDR3 is CASSQGRGYTEAFF. For the CDR3, the DNA is TGTGCCAGCAGCCAAGGGAGAGGGTACACTGAAGCTTTCTTT.

This clone showed up just a few times. This chain connects TRBV7-2 to TRBJ2-7, with 10 bases that match TRBD2. Per the germline V gene, CDR1 is SGHTA and CDR2 is FQGNSA. Trimming at V came to 4 bases and at J to 9 bases, leaving 12 bases not matched to a gene. The CDR3 loop spans 15 amino acids. The chain's CDR3 is CASSSQRGGHLGQYF. CDR3 nucleotide sequence: TGTGCCAGCAGCTCCCAGCGGGGGGGCCACCTGGGGCAGTACTTC.

The chain combines TRBV5-4 with TRBJ1-2; a weak D match, TRBD1 (5 bases). The CDR3 runs 15 residues. Trimming pared 0 bases from V and 4 bases from J, leaving 13 bases between. Germline loops: CDR1 SGHNT, CDR2 YYREEE (reference sequence). The DNA for the CDR3 is TGTGCCAGCAGCTTGGAGTGGTCCGGGGGCTATGGCTACACCTTC. This codes for CASSLEWSGGYGYTF.

V and J are TRBV7-9 and TRBJ1-2; 7 nucleotides align to TRBD1. This CDR3 contains 12 residues. Germline-derived CDR1 and CDR2 are SEHNR and FQNEAQ (reference sequence). With 4 bases clipped from V and 8 bases from J, the junction kept 4 bases outside the gene matches. In DNA, the CDR3 is TGTGCCAGCAGCTCGACAGGGATGGGCTACACCTTC. Translation: CASSSTGMGYTF.

The chain joins TRBV4-1 to TRBJ1-1; tentatively, D is TRBD1 (5 bases). Germline V gene data show CDR1 as MGHRA and CDR2 as YSYEKL. V dropped 3 bases and J dropped 4 bases, with 12 bases sitting between them. CDR3 length: 14 amino acids. CDR3 loop: CASSHAVGLTEAFF. Written as DNA, the CDR3 is TGCGCCAGCAGCCATGCGGTGGGGCTCACTGAAGCTTTCTTT.

This clone was counted once. The genes are TRBV9 and TRBJ1-3, with D hard to call. The V and J ends lost 4 bases and 2 bases respectively, with 10 bases between them. The CDR3 is 14 residues long. Per the germline V gene, CDR1 is SGDLS and CDR2 is YYNGEE. The CDR3 DNA reads TGTGCCAGCAGCCCCCGGGTCGCTGGAAACACCATATATTTT. Its protein is CASSPRVAGNTIYF.

The chain combines TRBV11-3 with TRBJ2-1, with D unresolved. The CDR3 has 14 amino acids. V was pared by 8 bases and J by 0 bases, with 11 bases between. CDR1 and CDR2 from the germline V gene are SGHNT and YENEEA. This CDR3 is CASAQASSYNEQFF. Here the CDR3 DNA reads TGTGCCAGCGCTCAGGCCAGCTCCTACAATGAGCAGTTCTTC.

The chain carries TRBV10-3 and TRBJ1-2; 7 positions agree with TRBD1. CDR3 length: 13 residues. V lost 5 bases and J lost 2; bases outside the gene matches: 2. The germline CDR1 and CDR2 sequences are ENHRY and SYGVKD. CDR3 bases: TGTGCCATCAGTCTGGACAGGAACTATGGCTACACCTTC. Residues: CAISLDRNYGYTF.

V usage is TRBV6-6 and J usage is TRBJ2-3; 16 positions agree with TRBD2. CDR3 length equals 18 residues. Germline assignment: CDR1 MNHNY and CDR2 SVGAGI (reference sequence). The ends lost 5 bases at V and 0 bases at J; junction bases unmatched: 5. CDR3 nucleotides: TGTGCCAGCAGTCATCCGGGACTAGCGGGGGGGAGCACAGATACGCAGTATTTT. Translated: CASSHPGLAGGSTDTQYF.

Comments on this clone: The germline gene is not matched at one end of the junction; a read error may be the cause. The chain combines TRBV7-8 with TRBJ2-7; D is possibly TRBD1 (5 bases). The CDR3 is 11 residues long. Germline V CDR1 and CDR2: SGHVS, FQNEAQ. This chain's CDR3 is CASSYRNTQDF. The CDR3 bases are TGTGCCAGCAGCTACAGGAACACCCAGGACTTC.

The chain employs TRBV6-1 and TRBJ2-3, with 7 nucleotides matching TRBD1. This CDR3 comprises 15 residues. Germline V gene lookup returns CDR1 MNHNS and CDR2 SASEGT. The junction had 4 bases not matched to a gene; V was cut back by 2 bases and J by 2 bases. CDR3 DNA sequence: TGTGCCAGCAGTGAATGGGGACAGTACACAGATACGCAGTATTTT. This gives the protein CASSEWGQYTDTQYF.

The V gene is TRBV19, the J gene TRBJ1-5; TRBD1 matches 8 bases. V lost 7 bases to trimming and J lost 5 bases; unmatched junction nucleotides: 13. CDR3 length equals 16 residues. In germline, CDR1 is LNHDA, CDR2 SQIVND (reference sequence). This chain's CDR3 is CASTRRGQGADQPQHF. CDR3 DNA: TGTGCCAGTACCAGACGGGGGCAGGGGGCCGATCAGCCCCAGCATTTT.

The chain combines TRBV5-1 with TRBJ2-1; 10 bases are shared with TRBD2. The CDR3 has 17 residues. The V gene's germline CDR1 is SGHRS and CDR2 YFSETQ. V shed 3 bases and J 2 bases; nucleotides not matched to a gene: 8. The CDR3 is CASSSLERGGPYNEQFF. In DNA form, the CDR3 reads TGCGCCAGCAGCTCCCTTGAGCGGGGGGGCCCCTACAATGAGCAGTTCTTC. The full variable domain, in which reference TRBV5-1 and TRBJ2-1 provide the parts outside the CDR3, is KAGVTQTPRYLIKTRGQQVTLSCSPISGHRSVSWYQQTPGQGLQFLFEYFSETQRNKGNFPGRFSGRQFSNSRSEMNVSTLELGDSALYLCASSSLERGGPYNEQFFGPGTRLTVL.

CDR3 nucleotide sequence: TGTGCCAGCAGCCCAGGGACTTCCTCAAAACTGTTTTTT. Its translation is CASSPGTSSKLFF. The chain has TRBV3-1 (or the pseudogene TRBV3-2) and TRBJ1-4; D possibly corresponds to TRBD1 (5 bases). Deletions cut 4 bases from V and 10 bases from J, with 13 bases between. Germline V lookup: CDR1 LGHDT, CDR2 YNNKEL (reference sequence). The CDR3 is 13 residues long.

V is TRBV5-1 and J is TRBJ2-1; 12 positions match TRBD2. CDR3 size: 16 residues. V was clipped by 1 base and J by 1 base; unmatched bases: 0. From germline, CDR1 is SGHRS and CDR2 YFSETQ. The CDR3 loop reads CASSLTSGGSYNEQFF. CDR3 DNA sequence: TGCGCCAGCAGCTTGACTAGCGGGGGGTCCTACAATGAGCAGTTCTTC.

The CDR3 here is CAHLPETGYGYTF. In nucleotides, the CDR3 is TGTGCCCACCTCCCCGAGACAGGCTATGGCTACACCTTC. This chain links TRBV10-3 with TRBJ1-2, with a possible D match to TRBD1 (6 bases). The CDR3 is made up of 13 amino acids. Trimming removed 11 bases from V and 4 bases from J, with 17 bases in between. Germline values: CDR1 ENHRY, CDR2 SYGVKD.

The J gene is TRBJ2-7, the V gene TRBV3-1 (or the pseudogene TRBV3-2); no clear D gene. V shed 1 base and J shed 2 bases, with 9 bases lying between them. The length of the CDR3 is 14 residues. Germline V gives CDR1 LGHDT, CDR2 YNNKEL (reference sequence). The CDR3: CASSQVRYAYEQYF. The CDR3 DNA reads TGTGCCAGCAGCCAAGTCCGGTACGCCTACGAGCAGTACTTC.

This clone was counted a single time. V gene TRBV7-3 combines with J gene TRBJ2-2, with D perhaps matching TRBD2 (5 bases). The CDR3 is made up of 14 amino acids. Germline loops: CDR1 SGHTA, CDR2 FQGTGA. The germline V and J ends were trimmed by 2 bases and 6 bases, with 10 bases remaining between them. Here the CDR3 reads CASSLEFGAGELFF. Here the CDR3 DNA reads TGTGCCAGCAGCTTAGAATTCGGGGCCGGGGAGCTGTTTTTT.

The V call is TRBV5-1, the J call TRBJ2-1, with 10 bases matching TRBD1. Germline V lookup: CDR1 SGHRS, CDR2 YFSETQ. The CDR3 covers 15 residues. Losses at the gene ends were 0 bases for V and 8 bases for J; bases not matched to a gene: 5. The CDR3 DNA reads as TGCGCCAGCAGCTTGGATCGGACAGGGGGTGATGAGCAGTTCTTC. Its protein is CASSLDRTGGDEQFF.

The V call is TRBV6-5, the J call TRBJ2-5; perhaps TRBD2 as D (6 bases). Trimming cost V 5 bases and J 0 bases, with 13 bases left between them. The CDR3 has 15 residues. In germline, CDR1 is MNHEY, CDR2 SVGAGI. CDR3 protein: CASSPLALYQETQYF. The CDR3 coding sequence is TGTGCCAGCAGTCCTCTAGCGCTGTACCAAGAGACCCAGTACTTC.

This clone has just one count. The V gene is TRBV6-5, the J gene TRBJ2-7; tentative D call: TRBD1 (5 bases). Germline V CDR1 and CDR2: MNHEY, SVGAGI. Trimming removed 1 base from V and 5 bases from J, with 12 bases in between. This CDR3 has 14 amino acids. The DNA for the CDR3 is TGTGCCAGCAGTTACTACAGGAGTAATGACGAGCAGTACTTC. Encoded protein: CASSYYRSNDEQYF.

The chain carries TRBV5-4 and TRBJ2-7, with D maybe TRBD1 (5 bases). The CDR3 loop spans 12 amino acids. Trimming pared 3 bases from V and 6 bases from J, leaving 10 bases between. Germline V gene sequence: CDR1 SGHNT, CDR2 YYREEE (reference sequence). In DNA form, the CDR3 reads TGTGCCAGCAGCTCGGCAGGGCTCGAGCAGTACTTC. Its translation is CASSSAGLEQYF. The whole variable domain, remainder taken from reference TRBV5-4 and TRBJ2-7, is ETGVTQSPTHLIKTRGQQVTLRCSSQSGHNTVSWYQQALGQGPQFIFQYYREEENGRGNFPPRFSGLQFPNYSSELNVNALELDDSALYLCASSSAGLEQYFGPGTRLTVT.

The chain carries TRBV13 and TRBJ1-2, with TRBD1 as a possible D gene (6 bases). The CDR3 has 14 residues. Germline loops: CDR1 PRHDT, CDR2 FYEKMQ (reference sequence). Trimming took off 2 bases at V and 2 bases at J, with 9 bases between the two ends. The CDR3 region has the DNA TGTGCCAGCAGCTTACACAGGGAAAACTATGGCTACACCTTC. Its translation: CASSLHRENYGYTF. Using reference TRBV13 and TRBJ1-2 for the parts outside the CDR3, the full variable domain is AAGVIQSPRHLIKEKRETATLKCYPIPRHDTVYWYQQGPGQDPQFLISFYEKMQSDKGSIPDRFSAQQFSDYHSELNMSSLELGDSALYFCASSLHRENYGYTFGSGTRLTVV.

The chain employs TRBV30 and TRBJ1-6, with 8 bases lining up with TRBD1. The CDR3 spans 15 residues. The germline V gene encodes CDR1 GTSNPN and CDR2 SVGIG (reference sequence). After removal of 0 bases from V and 10 bases from J, the junction contained 8 bases not matched to a gene. The CDR3 region is CAWSVAGGGDSPLHF. The CDR3 region has the DNA TGTGCCTGGAGTGTAGCAGGGGGCGGGGACTCACCCCTCCACTTT.

The chain recombines TRBV20-1 with TRBJ2-7; 7 bases fit TRBD1. The V gene's germline CDR1 is DFQATT and CDR2 SNEGSKA (reference sequence). The J segment lost 8 bases and the V segment lost 6 bases, leaving 7 bases of the junction unmatched. This CDR3 contains 11 residues. The CDR3 protein is CSALTGSKQYF. In nucleotides, the CDR3 is TGCAGTGCCCTGACAGGGTCAAAGCAGTACTTC.

A single count supports this clone. The same CDR3 can be traced to other DNA sequences in this sample. The V gene is TRBV5-1, the J gene TRBJ1-1, with D unclear. Trimming cost V 0 bases and J 2 bases, with 8 bases left between them. CDR1 SGHRS and CDR2 YFSETQ come from the germline V gene. The CDR3 spans 14 residues. CDR3 loop: CASSLDRTNTEAFF. CDR3 coding DNA: TGCGCCAGCAGCTTGGACAGAACTAACACTGAAGCTTTCTTT.

CDR3 in DNA: TGTGCCAGCAGCTTAGAGGGGACAGGGACTTACGAGCAGTACTTC. Protein product: CASSLEGTGTYEQYF. The V call is TRBV7-3, the J call TRBJ2-7; 9 bases are shared with TRBD1. The ends lost 2 bases at V and 4 bases at J; junction bases unmatched: 6. This CDR3 has 15 residues. Germline loops: CDR1 SGHTA, CDR2 FQGTGA.